The rows below give T cell receptor beta chains drawn from one sample of a study of blood T cell repertoires in COVID-19. TCRdb keeps only in-frame clones here, not all; method: immunoSEQ multiplex PCR. The table lists about 240,000 clones, more than 75% of them singletons, with approximately 7% in the top ten. Input material: peripheral blood. These receptors were taken from a woman aged 70-85 years with active or convalescent COVID-19. CDR3s include the opening cysteine and the closing phenylalanine or tryptophan. The order of the fields is J gene, clone size, D gene, V gene, CDR3 protein, CDR3 DNA. A D gene is named only where the DNA matches it firmly. The size field is filled for only some rows; it gives once, few, many or a size class.

>TRBJ1-4|.|TRBD1|TRBV9
CASSAGTGTEKLFF
TGTGCCAGCAGCGCCGGGACAGGTACTGAAAAACTGTTTTTT
>TRBJ1-2|.|.|TRBV3-1/TRBV3-2
CASSQRDSFGYTF
TGTGCCAGCAGCCAGAGGGACTCGTTTGGCTACACCTTC
>TRBJ2-3|.|.|TRBV5-1
CASSLFDGGRVKSDTQYF
TGCGCCAGCAGCTTGTTCGACGGGGGGCGGGTCAAATCGGATACGCAGTATTTT
>TRBJ1-2|.|TRBD1|TRBV15
CATSRPRGTGIPYGYTF
TGTGCCACCAGCAGACCGAGGGGGACAGGGATACCGTATGGCTACACCTTC
>TRBJ2-3|few|.|TRBV5-1
CASSLTGGDTQYF
TGCGCCAGCAGCTTGACAGGCGGAGATACGCAGTATTTT
>TRBJ2-3|.|TRBD2|TRBV9
CASSEGLAFTDTQYF
TGTGCCAGCAGCGAAGGACTAGCTTTCACAGATACGCAGTATTTT
>TRBJ2-3|.|TRBD2|TRBV4-3
CASSHRRLAGVDTQYF
TGCGCCAGCAGCCACCGTAGACTAGCGGGGGTTGATACGCAGTATTTT
>TRBJ1-4|once|TRBD1|TRBV19
CASLDRGNEKLFF
TGTGCCAGTCTAGACAGGGGAAATGAAAAACTGTTTTTT
>TRBJ2-7|.|TRBD2|TRBV10-1
CASRGLAGGGSSYEQYF
TGCGCCAGCAGAGGACTAGCGGGGGGCGGGAGCTCCTACGAGCAGTACTTC
>TRBJ2-5|.|.|TRBV6-5
CASTWGEQETQYF
TGTGCCAGCACCTGGGGGGAGCAAGAGACCCAGTACTTC
>TRBJ1-2|once|.|TRBV6-5
CASRTEIDRNYGYTF
TGTGCCAGCAGAACGGAAATTGACAGGAACTATGGCTACACCTTC
>TRBJ2-1|.|.|TRBV2
CASVPPLSGYNEQFF
TGTGCCAGCGTCCCCCCCCTATCGGGGTACAATGAGCAGTTCTTC
>TRBJ1-1|.|.|TRBV6-5
CASKLGNVNTEAFF
TGTGCCAGCAAGTTGGGCAACGTCAACACTGAAGCTTTCTTT
>TRBJ2-2|.|.|TRBV6-2/TRBV6-3
CASSSLSPGELFF
TGTGCCAGCAGTTCTCTCTCTCCGGGGGAGCTGTTTTTT
>TRBJ2-7|.|.|TRBV10-3
CAISDGQEASYEQYF
TGTGCCATCAGTGATGGACAAGAAGCCTCCTACGAGCAGTACTTC
>TRBJ1-1|.|.|TRBV29-1
CSVGEDTVNTEAFF
TGCAGCGTTGGAGAGGACACTGTGAACACTGAAGCTTTCTTT
>TRBJ2-1|.|TRBD2|TRBV3-1/TRBV3-2
CASSLGTSGVGDEQFF
TGTGCCAGCAGCCTAGGGACTAGCGGGGTAGGGGATGAGCAGTTCTTC
>TRBJ1-1|.|.|TRBV18
CASSPGGGDTEAFF
TGTGCCAGCTCACCGGGGGGAGGGGACACTGAAGCTTTCTTT
>TRBJ1-1|.|.|TRBV18
CASTDMSGAAEAFF
TGTGCCAGTACAGACATGAGCGGGGCGGCTGAAGCTTTCTTT
>TRBJ1-1|.|.|TRBV4-3
CASSQFSRGGTEAFF
TGCGCCAGCAGCCAATTTTCAAGGGGAGGTACTGAAGCTTTCTTT
>TRBJ2-3|.|TRBD2|TRBV5-4
CASSPGRGAGSTDTQYF
TGTGCCAGCAGCCCCGGCCGGGGAGCGGGGAGCACAGATACGCAGTATTTT
>TRBJ2-1|.|.|TRBV29-1
CSALSAPPTWEQFF
TGCAGCGCCCTTAGCGCGCCGCCGACTTGGGAGCAGTTCTTC
>TRBJ1-5|.|.|TRBV18
CASSSSGTKEPQHF
TGTGCCAGCTCATCGTCCGGGACTAAGGAGCCCCAGCATTTT
>TRBJ2-3|once|TRBD2|TRBV9
CASSIGTSGSVDTQYF
TGTGCCAGCAGCATCGGGACTAGCGGGTCCGTAGATACGCAGTATTTT
>TRBJ2-7|.|TRBD2|TRBV27
CASSFSIPGLSVFFEQYF
TGTGCCAGCAGCTTTTCCATCCCGGGACTAAGCGTCTTTTTTGAGCAGTACTTC
>TRBJ1-6|.|.|TRBV18
CASSPTVVYSNSPLHF
TGTGCCAGCTCACCGACAGTAGTATATTCGAATTCACCCCTCCACTTT
>TRBJ1-5|.|.|TRBV6-2/TRBV6-3
CASSLISSQPQHF
TGTGCCAGCAGCCTAATCTCGAGCCAGCCCCAGCATTTT
>TRBJ1-1|once|.|TRBV6-4
CASSDQQGSRAFF
TGTGCCAGCAGTGATCAACAGGGTTCTCGGGCTTTCTTT
>TRBJ2-7|.|.|TRBV5-1
CASTNPGDSYEQYF
TGCGCCAGCACCAATCCGGGAGATTCCTACGAGCAGTACTTC
>TRBJ2-5|.|.|TRBV6-2/TRBV6-3
CASSSRVVRQETQYF
TGTGCCAGCAGCTCCAGGGTAGTACGTCAAGAGACCCAGTACTTC
>TRBJ1-2|.|TRBD1|TRBV9
CASSVNPGTGSTNLNYGYTF
TGTGCCAGCAGCGTAAATCCTGGGACAGGATCAACAAATTTAAACTATGGCTACACCTTC
>TRBJ2-3|.|TRBD2|TRBV10-2
CASTASGGVGWWHF
TGCGCCAGCACCGCTAGCGGGGGGGTGGGGTGGTGGCATTTT
>TRBJ2-2|.|.|TRBV5-1
CASSLARVRTGELFF
TGCGCCAGCAGCTTGGCTCGCGTGCGGACCGGGGAGCTGTTTTTT
>TRBJ1-1|.|.|TRBV18
CASSPAAPPGTEAFF
TGTGCCAGCTCACCGGCCGCACCCCCGGGCACTGAAGCTTTCTTT
>TRBJ1-3|once|TRBD1|TRBV7-9
CASSPGTDSGNTIYF
TGTGCCAGCAGCCCCGGGACAGATTCTGGAAACACCATATATTTT
>TRBJ1-1|.|.|TRBV2
CASTSNGGVNTEAFF
TGTGCCAGCACCTCGAACGGGGGAGTCAACACTGAAGCTTTCTTT
>TRBJ1-3|.|.|TRBV10-2
CASSNRNSGNTIYF
TGCGCCAGCTCAAACAGGAACTCTGGAAACACCATATATTTT
>TRBJ1-5|.|.|TRBV6-4
CASSDFYRDNQPQHF
TGTGCCAGCAGTGACTTTTACAGGGACAATCAGCCCCAGCATTTT
>TRBJ2-7|.|.|TRBV5-1
CASSLAFDSSYEQYF
TGCGCCAGCAGCTTGGCGTTTGACAGCTCCTACGAGCAGTACTTC
>TRBJ2-7|.|.|TRBV5-8
CASSSLAGALDEYF
TGTGCCAGCAGCTCCCTAGCAGGGGCCCTGGATGAATACTTC